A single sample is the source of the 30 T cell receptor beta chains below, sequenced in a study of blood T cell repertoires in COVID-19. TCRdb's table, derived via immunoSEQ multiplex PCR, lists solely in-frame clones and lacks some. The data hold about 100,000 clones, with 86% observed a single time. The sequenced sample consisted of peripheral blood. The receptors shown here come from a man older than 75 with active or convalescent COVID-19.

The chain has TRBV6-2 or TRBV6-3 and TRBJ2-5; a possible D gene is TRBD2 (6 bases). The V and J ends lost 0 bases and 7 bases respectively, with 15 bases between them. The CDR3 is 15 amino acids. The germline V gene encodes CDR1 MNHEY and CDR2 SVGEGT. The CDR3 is CASSYSPGDSGTQYF. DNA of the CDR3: TGTGCCAGCAGTTACTCACCCGGGGACTCGGGGACCCAGTACTTC.

As DNA, the CDR3 is TGTGCCAGCAGTTACTCGCACCTTAGCAATCAGCCCCAGCATTTT. It encodes CASSYSHLSNQPQHF. This chain uses TRBV27 with TRBJ1-5; D call uncertain. Trimming shortened V by 4 bases and J by 0 bases, and 10 bases separated the two germline ends. CDR1 is MNHEY and CDR2 is SMNVEV in the germline V gene (reference sequence). The CDR3 is 15 amino acids.

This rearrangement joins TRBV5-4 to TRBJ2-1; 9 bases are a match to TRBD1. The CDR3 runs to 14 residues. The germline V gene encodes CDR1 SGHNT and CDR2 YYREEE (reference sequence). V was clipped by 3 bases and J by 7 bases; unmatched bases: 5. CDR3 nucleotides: TGTGCCAGCAGCTCTTCCGGGACAGGGAATGAGCAGTTCTTC. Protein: CASSSSGTGNEQFF.

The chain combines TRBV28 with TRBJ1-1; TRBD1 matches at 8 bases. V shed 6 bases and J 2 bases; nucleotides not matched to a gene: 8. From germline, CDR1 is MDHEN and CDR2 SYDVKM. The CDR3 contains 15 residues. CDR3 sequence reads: CASSPQTGANTEAFF. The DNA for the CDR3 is TGTGCCAGCAGCCCACAGACAGGGGCCAACACTGAAGCTTTCTTT.

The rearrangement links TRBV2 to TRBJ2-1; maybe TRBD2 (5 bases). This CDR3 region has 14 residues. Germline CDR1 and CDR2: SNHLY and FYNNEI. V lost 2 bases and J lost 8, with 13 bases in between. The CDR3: CASSELLDGDEQFF. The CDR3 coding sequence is TGTGCCAGCAGTGAATTGCTGGACGGGGATGAGCAGTTCTTC. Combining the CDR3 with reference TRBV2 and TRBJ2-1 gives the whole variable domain EPEVTQTPSHQVTQMGQEVILRCVPISNHLYFYWYRQILGQKVEFLVSFYNNEISEKSEIFDDQFSVERPDGSNFTLKIRSTKLEDSAMYFCASSELLDGDEQFFGPGTRLTVL.

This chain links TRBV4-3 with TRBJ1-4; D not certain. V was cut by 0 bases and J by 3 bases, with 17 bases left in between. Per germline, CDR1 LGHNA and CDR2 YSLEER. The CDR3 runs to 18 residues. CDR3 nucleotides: TGCGCCAGCAGCCAAGATTCGGGGTGGCCGACACCTAATGAAAAACTGTTTTTT. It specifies CASSQDSGWPTPNEKLFF.

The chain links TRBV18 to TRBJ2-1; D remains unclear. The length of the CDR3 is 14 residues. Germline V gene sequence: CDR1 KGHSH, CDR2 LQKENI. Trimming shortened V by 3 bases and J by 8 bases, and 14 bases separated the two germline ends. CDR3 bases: TGTGCCAGCTCACCGCCCTGGTCGACACATGAGCAGTTCTTC. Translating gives CASSPPWSTHEQFF.

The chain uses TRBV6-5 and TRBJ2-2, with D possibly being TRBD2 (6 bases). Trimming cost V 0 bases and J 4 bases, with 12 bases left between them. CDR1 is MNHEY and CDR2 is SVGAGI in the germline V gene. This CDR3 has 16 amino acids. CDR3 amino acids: CASSYSSGRGTGELFF. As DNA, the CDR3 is TGTGCCAGCAGTTACTCGAGTGGGCGGGGCACCGGGGAGCTGTTTTTT.

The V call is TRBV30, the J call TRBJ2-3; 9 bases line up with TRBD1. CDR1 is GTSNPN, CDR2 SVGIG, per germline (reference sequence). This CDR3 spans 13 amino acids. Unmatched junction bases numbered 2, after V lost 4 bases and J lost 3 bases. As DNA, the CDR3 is TGTGCCTGGACCGGACAGGGGACAGATACGCAGTATTTT. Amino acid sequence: CAWTGQGTDTQYF.

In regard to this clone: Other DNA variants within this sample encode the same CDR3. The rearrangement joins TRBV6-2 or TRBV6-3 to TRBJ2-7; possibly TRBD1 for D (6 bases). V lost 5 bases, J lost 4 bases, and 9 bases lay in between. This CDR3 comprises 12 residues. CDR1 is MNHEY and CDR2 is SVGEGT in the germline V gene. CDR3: CASSQDSYEQYF. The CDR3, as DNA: TGTGCCAGCAGTCAGGACAGTTACGAGCAGTACTTC.

The CDR3 is CASSNPPGTNTEAFF. The DNA for the CDR3 is TGTGCCAGCAGCAACCCCCCCGGGACAAACACTGAAGCTTTCTTT. The rearrangement links TRBV13 to TRBJ1-1, with a weak D call TRBD1 (6 bases). Per germline, CDR1 PRHDT and CDR2 FYEKMQ (reference sequence). The CDR3 has 15 amino acids. V lost 5 bases and J 2 bases, leaving 15 bases between the germline ends. Combining the CDR3 with reference TRBV13 and TRBJ1-1 gives the whole variable domain AAGVIQSPRHLIKEKRETATLKCYPIPRHDTVYWYQQGPGQDPQFLISFYEKMQSDKGSIPDRFSAQQFSDYHSELNMSSLELGDSALYFCASSNPPGTNTEAFFGQGTRLTVV.

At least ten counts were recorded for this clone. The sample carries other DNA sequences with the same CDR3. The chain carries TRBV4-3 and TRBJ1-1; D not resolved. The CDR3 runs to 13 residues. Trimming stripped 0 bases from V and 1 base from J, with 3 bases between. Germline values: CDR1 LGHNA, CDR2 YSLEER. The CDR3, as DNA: TGCGCCAGCAGCCAAGACAGGAACACTGAAGCTTTCTTT. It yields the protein CASSQDRNTEAFF.

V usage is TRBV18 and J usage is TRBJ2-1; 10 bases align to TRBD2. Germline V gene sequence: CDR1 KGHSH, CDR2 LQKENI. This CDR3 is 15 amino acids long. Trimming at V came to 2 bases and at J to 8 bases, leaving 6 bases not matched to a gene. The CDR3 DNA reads TGTGCCAGCTCACCAATCGGCACTAGCGGGGATGAGCAGTTCTTC. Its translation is CASSPIGTSGDEQFF.

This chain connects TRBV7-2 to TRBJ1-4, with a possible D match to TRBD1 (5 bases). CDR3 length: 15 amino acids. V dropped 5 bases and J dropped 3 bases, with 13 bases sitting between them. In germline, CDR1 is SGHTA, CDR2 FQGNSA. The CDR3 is CASSESGGANEKLFF. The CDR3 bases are TGTGCCAGCAGCGAATCGGGAGGGGCTAATGAAAAACTGTTTTTT.

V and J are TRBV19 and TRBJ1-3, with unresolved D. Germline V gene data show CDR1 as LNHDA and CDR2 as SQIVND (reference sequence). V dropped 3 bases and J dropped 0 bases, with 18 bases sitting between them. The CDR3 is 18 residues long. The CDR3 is CASSMTSTRSLSGNTIYF. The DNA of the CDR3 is TGTGCCAGTAGTATGACCTCGACACGTTCGCTCTCTGGAAACACCATATATTTT.

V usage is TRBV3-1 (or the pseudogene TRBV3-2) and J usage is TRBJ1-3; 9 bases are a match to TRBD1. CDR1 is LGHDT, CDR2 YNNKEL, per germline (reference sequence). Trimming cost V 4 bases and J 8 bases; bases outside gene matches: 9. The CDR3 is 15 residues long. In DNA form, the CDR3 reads TGTGCCAGCAGCCGGGCCCACAGACAGGGGGACACCATATATTTT. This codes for CASSRAHRQGDTIYF.

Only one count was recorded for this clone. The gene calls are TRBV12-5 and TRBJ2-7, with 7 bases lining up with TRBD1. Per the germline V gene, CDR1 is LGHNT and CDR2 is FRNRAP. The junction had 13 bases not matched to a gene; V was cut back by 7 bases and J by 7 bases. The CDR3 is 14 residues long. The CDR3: CASAPGQGVGEQYF. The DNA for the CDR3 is TGTGCTAGTGCCCCGGGGCAGGGGGTAGGAGAGCAGTACTTC.

The CDR3 bases are TGTGCCAGCTCGTCCGACAGGTACGAGCAGTACTTC. It is translated as CASSSDRYEQYF. This chain connects TRBV18 to TRBJ2-7; D possibly corresponds to TRBD1 (6 bases). The germline CDR1 and CDR2 sequences are KGHSH and LQKENI. Trimming removed 6 bases at V and 4 bases at J, with 10 bases between. The CDR3 loop spans 12 amino acids.

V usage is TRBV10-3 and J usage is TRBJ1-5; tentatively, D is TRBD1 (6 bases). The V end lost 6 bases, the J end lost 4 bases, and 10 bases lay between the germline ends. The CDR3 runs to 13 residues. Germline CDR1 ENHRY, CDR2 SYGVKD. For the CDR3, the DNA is TGTGCCATCAGCGACGACAGGAATCAGCCCCAGCATTTT. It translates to CAISDDRNQPQHF.

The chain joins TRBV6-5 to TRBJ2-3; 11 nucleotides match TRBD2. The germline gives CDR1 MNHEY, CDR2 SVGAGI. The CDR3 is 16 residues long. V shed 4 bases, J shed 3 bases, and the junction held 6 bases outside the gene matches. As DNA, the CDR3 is TGTGCCAGCAGTTTTAGCGGGAGGGCAGGGACAGATACGCAGTATTTT. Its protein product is CASSFSGRAGTDTQYF.

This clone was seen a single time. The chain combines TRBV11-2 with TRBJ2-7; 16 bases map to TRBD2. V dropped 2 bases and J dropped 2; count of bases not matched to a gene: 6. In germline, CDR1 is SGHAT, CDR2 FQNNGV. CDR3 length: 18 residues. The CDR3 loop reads CASSLHGTSGRAPYEQYF. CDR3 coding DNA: TGTGCCAGCAGCTTACACGGGACTAGCGGGAGGGCCCCCTACGAGCAGTACTTC.

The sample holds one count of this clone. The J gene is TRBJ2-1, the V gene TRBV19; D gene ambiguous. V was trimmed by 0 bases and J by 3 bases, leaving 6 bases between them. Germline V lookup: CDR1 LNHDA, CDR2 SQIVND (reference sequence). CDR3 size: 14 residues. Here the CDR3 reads CASSIDPSYNEQFF. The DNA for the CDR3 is TGTGCCAGTAGTATAGATCCTAGCTACAATGAGCAGTTCTTC. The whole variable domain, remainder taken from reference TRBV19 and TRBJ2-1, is DGGITQSPKYLFRKEGQNVTLSCEQNLNHDAMYWYRQDPGQGLRLIYYSQIVNDFQKGDIAEGYSVSREKKESFPLTVTSAQKNPTAFYLCASSIDPSYNEQFFGPGTRLTVL.

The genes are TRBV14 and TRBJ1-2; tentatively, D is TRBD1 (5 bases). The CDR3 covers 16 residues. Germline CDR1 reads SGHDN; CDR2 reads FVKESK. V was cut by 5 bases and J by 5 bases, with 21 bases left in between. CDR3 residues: CASSALGQRTVYGYTF. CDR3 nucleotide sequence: TGTGCCAGCAGCGCCTTGGGGCAGCGTACTGTTTATGGCTACACCTTC.

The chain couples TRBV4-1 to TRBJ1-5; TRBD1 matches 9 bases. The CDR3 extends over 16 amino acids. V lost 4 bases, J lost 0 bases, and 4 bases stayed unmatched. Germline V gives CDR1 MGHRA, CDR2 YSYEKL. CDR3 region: CASSLGQGTSNQPQHF. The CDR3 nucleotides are TGCGCCAGCAGCCTAGGACAGGGGACTAGCAATCAGCCCCAGCATTTT.

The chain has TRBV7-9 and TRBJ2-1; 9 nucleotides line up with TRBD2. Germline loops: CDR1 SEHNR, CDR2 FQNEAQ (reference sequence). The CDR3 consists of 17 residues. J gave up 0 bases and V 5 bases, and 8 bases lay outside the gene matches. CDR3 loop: CASSPKGLAGSYNEQFF. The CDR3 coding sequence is TGTGCCAGCAGCCCTAAGGGACTAGCCGGCTCCTACAATGAGCAGTTCTTC.

CDR3 DNA: TGTGCCAGCAGCTTGGGGCAGGGGGCGACGAACACTGAAGCTTTCTTT. It encodes CASSLGQGATNTEAFF. J is TRBJ1-1 and V is TRBV5-4; 8 bases map to TRBD1. The V gene end was trimmed by 0 bases and the J gene end by 1 base; junction bases not matched to a gene: 5. The length of the CDR3 is 16 residues. In germline, CDR1 is SGHNT, CDR2 YYREEE (reference sequence).

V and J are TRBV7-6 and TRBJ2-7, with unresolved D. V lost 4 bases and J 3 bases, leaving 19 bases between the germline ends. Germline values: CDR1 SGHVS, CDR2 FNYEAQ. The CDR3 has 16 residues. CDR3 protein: CASSSPRGWPHYEQYF. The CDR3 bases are TGTGCCAGCAGCTCCCCGCGAGGCTGGCCTCACTACGAGCAGTACTTC.

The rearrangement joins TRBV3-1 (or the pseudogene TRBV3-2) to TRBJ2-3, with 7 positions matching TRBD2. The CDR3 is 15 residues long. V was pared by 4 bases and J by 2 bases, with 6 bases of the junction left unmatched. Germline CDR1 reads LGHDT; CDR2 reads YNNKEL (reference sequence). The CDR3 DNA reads TGTGCCAGCAGCCGGGACGGGGGGATCACAGATACGCAGTATTTT. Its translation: CASSRDGGITDTQYF.

CDR3 nucleotide sequence: TGTGCCAGCAGCTTGGAGGCCCAGGGGGGCACCGGGGAGCTGTTTTTT. Its protein is CASSLEAQGGTGELFF. The chain carries TRBV5-4 and TRBJ2-2; tentatively, D is TRBD1 (7 bases). The V end lost 0 bases, the J end lost 4 bases, and 13 bases lay between the germline ends. CDR1 is SGHNT, CDR2 YYREEE, per germline (reference sequence). There are 16 residues in the CDR3.

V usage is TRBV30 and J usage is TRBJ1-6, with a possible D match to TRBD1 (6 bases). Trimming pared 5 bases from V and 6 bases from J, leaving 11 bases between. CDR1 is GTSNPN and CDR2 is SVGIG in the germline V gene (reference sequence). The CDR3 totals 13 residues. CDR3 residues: CAWDGGLNSPLHF. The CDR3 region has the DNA TGTGCCTGGGACGGGGGGCTTAATTCACCCCTCCACTTT.